The 21 T cell receptor beta chains below were found in one sample sequenced in a study of T cells in Graves' hyperthyroidism and ophthalmopathy. RNA transcripts provided the source from which TCR beta CDR3 regions were amplified. TCR CDR3 regions were first amplified by RT-PCR with HTBI primers. One entry per CDR3 protein, called by TCRdb with MiXCR from the multiplex PCR reads. The data contain more than 300,000 distinct CDR3 sequences, roughly 18% of them singletons. The specimen sequenced was blood. These receptors were taken from a man in his late teens or twenties with Graves' ophthalmopathy.

The gene calls are TRBV6-1 and TRBJ2-3, with 9 bases matching TRBD1. J gave up 1 base and V 0 bases, and 5 bases lay outside the gene matches. Germline CDR1 reads MNHNS; CDR2 reads SASEGT. The CDR3 is 17 residues long. The CDR3 DNA is TGTGCCAGCAGTGAAGCGGGAGGGACAGGGCGCACAGATACGCAGTATTTT. Protein sequence: CASSEAGGTGRTDTQYF.

The chain uses TRBV12-3 or TRBV12-4 and TRBJ2-3; perhaps TRBD2 as D (5 bases). The germline V and J ends were trimmed by 6 bases and 6 bases, with 16 bases remaining between them. The CDR3 has 14 amino acids. In DNA form, the CDR3 reads TGTGCCAGCAGCCCACTTCGTAGCGTTGATACGCAGTATTTT. Translation: CASSPLRSVDTQYF.

This clonotype has a count of ten or more. The V and J genes are TRBV20-1 and TRBJ1-1; 7 bases align to TRBD1. The CDR3 covers 13 residues. The V and J ends lost 5 bases and 0 bases, in that order; junction bases with no gene match: 3. Germline values: CDR1 DFQATT, CDR2 SNEGSKA (reference sequence). For the CDR3, the DNA is TGCAGTGCTTGGACAGGTATGAACACTGAAGCTTTCTTT. As protein: CSAWTGMNTEAFF.

At least ten counts were recorded for this clonotype. This rearrangement joins TRBV20-1 to TRBJ1-2; 9 nucleotides align to TRBD1. The CDR3 has 12 residues. Germline lookup yields CDR1 DFQATT and CDR2 SNEGSKA (reference sequence). V was clipped by 7 bases and J by 8 bases; unmatched bases: 8. CDR3 in DNA: TGCAGTGAGGCGGGACAGGGTGAAGGCTACACCTTC. This sequence encodes CSEAGQGEGYTF.

In regard to this clonotype: Possible read error: a much larger clone is one base away. This chain connects TRBV7-2 to TRBJ2-1; TRBD1 is a possible D gene (6 bases). The J call is doubtful: the DNA matches TRBJ2-7 better. Germline CDR1 SGHTA, CDR2 FQGNSA. The CDR3 sequence is 16 residues long. The CDR3 spells CASSFTGTSSYNEQYF. DNA for the CDR3: TGTGCCAGCAGCTTTACCGGGACAAGCTCCTACAATGAGCAGTACTTC.

This clonotype was counted many times. The V and J genes are TRBV11-3 and TRBJ2-7; either TRBD1 or TRBD2 may supply D (5 bases each). Germline V CDR1 and CDR2: SGHNT, YENEEA. The CDR3 extends over 14 amino acids. V shed 1 base and J shed 2 bases, with 9 bases lying between them. The CDR3 here is CASSLGGVTYEQYF. The CDR3 coding sequence is TGTGCCAGCAGCTTAGGAGGGGTAACCTACGAGCAGTACTTC.

The CDR3, as DNA: TGCAGCGTTGAAAAGGGGGCCGCCGGCGAGACCCAGTACTTC. Amino acids: CSVEKGAAGETQYF. The gene calls are TRBV29-1 and TRBJ2-5, with 7 bases identical to TRBD1. The CDR3 runs to 14 residues. V lost 2 bases and J lost 5; bases outside the gene matches: 8. Germline-derived CDR1 and CDR2 are SQVTM and ANQGSEA.

This clonotype was counted a few times. The germline gene is not matched at one end of the junction; a read error may be the cause. The chain recombines TRBV7-9 with TRBJ2-7; no clear D gene. This CDR3 comprises 14 residues. Germline V gene lookup returns CDR1 SEHNR and CDR2 FQNEAQ (reference sequence). CDR3 amino acids: CAGSPGPGPDEQYF. CDR3 DNA sequence: TGTGCCGGCAGCCCAGGACCCGGACCGGACGAGCAGTACTTC.

At least ten counts were recorded for this clonotype. The rearrangement uses TRBV11-3 and TRBJ1-1; D remains ambiguous. The germline V and J ends were trimmed by 4 bases and 4 bases, with 10 bases remaining between them. CDR3 length equals 13 residues. Germline assignment: CDR1 SGHNT and CDR2 YENEEA. CDR3: CASSYSWGTEAFF. CDR3 sequence (DNA): TGTGCCAGCAGCTATTCATGGGGCACTGAAGCTTTCTTT.

At least ten counts were recorded for this clonotype. The chain combines TRBV6-1 with TRBJ2-5; D is perhaps TRBD2 (7 bases). Trimming shortened V by 5 bases and J by 10 bases, and 20 bases separated the two germline ends. This CDR3 contains 14 residues. CDR1 and CDR2 from the germline V gene are MNHNS and SASEGT. CDR3 region: CASSKQPGEGDQYF. In DNA form, the CDR3 reads TGTGCCAGCAGTAAGCAACCAGGGGAGGGGGACCAGTACTTC.

This clonotype was counted at least ten times. The DNA is left out, because the CDR3 cannot be placed on it with certainty; the CDR3 is given as TCRdb lists it. The genes are TRBV12-5 and TRBJ2-1. CDR1 and CDR2 (germline): LGHNT, FRNRAP. The CDR3 contains 21 residues when both ends are counted. CDR3 amino acids: CASGLVVGGAMSSSSDHEQFF.

This clonotype appeared many times. CDR3 sequence (DNA): TGTGCCAGCAGTTTCCTACGACAGGGGGGGGCCGGGGAGCTGTTTTTT. It specifies CASSFLRQGGAGELFF. J is TRBJ2-2 and V is TRBV12-3 or TRBV12-4, with 9 nucleotides matching TRBD1. This CDR3 is 16 amino acids long. With V trimmed by 3 bases and J by 6 bases, 8 bases remained unmatched.

The table lists this clonotype with a few counts. This chain links TRBV10-2 with TRBJ1-1; unclear D gene. Germline V CDR1 and CDR2: WSHSY, SAAADI. CDR3 length equals 13 residues. V was cut by 3 bases and J by 6 bases, with 11 bases left in between. CDR3 in DNA: TGCGCCAGCAGTGACGCCCGCGGCGCTGAAGCTTTCTTT. Translation gives CASSDARGAEAFF.

This chain connects TRBV7-3 to TRBJ2-6, with TRBD1 matching 9 bases. The CDR3 contains 17 residues. CDR1 is SGHTA, CDR2 FQGTGA, per germline. Losses at the gene ends were 4 bases for V and 2 bases for J; bases not matched to a gene: 6. The CDR3 spells CASSSAGTGTGANVLTF. In DNA form, the CDR3 reads TGTGCCAGCAGCTCAGCCGGGACAGGGACTGGGGCCAACGTCCTGACTTTC.

Many counts were recorded for this clonotype. This chain's CDR3 is CASSSFLAGNTEAFF. The CDR3 nucleotides are TGTGCCAGCAGCTCCTTTTTAGCGGGGAACACTGAAGCTTTCTTT. The rearrangement joins TRBV13 to TRBJ1-1; no clear D. This CDR3 has 15 residues. Trimming stripped 4 bases from V and 1 base from J, with 13 bases between. In germline, CDR1 is PRHDT, CDR2 FYEKMQ (reference sequence).

The gene calls are TRBV24-1 and TRBJ2-2; perhaps D is TRBD1 or TRBD2 (6 bases each). V was trimmed by 5 bases and J by 3 bases, leaving 9 bases between them. CDR1 is KGHDR, CDR2 SFDVKD, per germline. This CDR3 region has 14 residues. CDR3: CATSGGAYTGELFF. CDR3 coding DNA: TGTGCCACCAGTGGGGGGGCCTACACCGGGGAGCTGTTTTTT.

This chain joins TRBV11-3 and TRBJ2-2; tentative D call: TRBD2 (7 bases). V gave up 0 bases and J gave up 5 bases, with 16 bases separating them. Germline V gene data show CDR1 as SGHNT and CDR2 as YENEEA. This CDR3 has 17 amino acids. In DNA form, the CDR3 reads TGTGCCAGCAGCTTAGAAGGGGGAGCGGGGAAGACCGGGGAGCTGTTTTTT. It yields the protein CASSLEGGAGKTGELFF.

This clonotype was observed many times. This chain connects TRBV11-2 to TRBJ1-1, with 7 bases aligning to TRBD1. Germline-derived CDR1 and CDR2 are SGHAT and FQNNGV. This CDR3 is built from 15 residues. After removal of 3 bases from V and 2 bases from J, the junction contained 6 bases not matched to a gene. The CDR3 region has the DNA TGTGCCAGCAGCTTCTTCCGGGACAGCAACACTGAAGCTTTCTTT. Translated, it gives CASSFFRDSNTEAFF.

This clonotype was counted ten times or more. The genes are TRBV6-1 and TRBJ2-7, with 7 bases lining up with TRBD1. The CDR3 length is 15 residues. V was clipped by 4 bases and J by 7 bases; unmatched bases: 13. Per germline, CDR1 MNHNS and CDR2 SASEGT. CDR3 in DNA: TGTGCCAGCAGTGTGCAGACAGGGACCGTGCCAGAGCAGTACTTC. Its protein product is CASSVQTGTVPEQYF.

This clonotype was seen at least ten times. The rearrangement uses TRBV2 and TRBJ2-2, with D unresolved. The CDR3 runs to 14 residues. Trimming shortened V by 5 bases and J by 5 bases, and 12 bases separated the two germline ends. The germline V gene encodes CDR1 SNHLY and CDR2 FYNNEI. This chain's CDR3 is CASSRQENTGELFF. DNA for the CDR3: TGTGCCAGCAGTCGCCAGGAAAATACCGGGGAGCTGTTTTTT.

This clonotype has ten or more counts. The V call is TRBV5-1, the J call TRBJ1-1; TRBD1 is a possible D gene (6 bases). The CDR3 loop spans 13 amino acids. V was shortened by 8 bases and J by 1 base, with 12 bases between the two germline ends. Per the germline V gene, CDR1 is SGHRS and CDR2 is YFSETQ. The DNA for the CDR3 is TGCGCCAGAAGGGGCAGGGGGAACACTGAAGCTTTCTTT. As protein: CARRGRGNTEAFF.